A selection of T cell receptor beta chains follows, all from one sample in a study of T cell responses to AZD1222 COVID-19 vaccine. TCRdb's copy holds only in-frame clones and misses some; the assay was immunoSEQ multiplex PCR. The table records 70,000 to 90,000 clones, around 87% of them present only once. The material was peripheral blood, obtained 28 days after the second AZD1222 dose. All receptors come from an adult who received the AZD1222 COVID-19 vaccine. CDR3s include the opening cysteine and the closing phenylalanine or tryptophan. D genes are given only for firm matches. Only part of the rows carry a size: once, few, many, or a class if the clone is expanded.

D gene	V gene	clone size	J gene	CDR3 DNA	CDR3 protein
NA	TRBV11-2	large	TRBJ1-6	TGTGCCAGCAGCTTAGGGGCCTCACCCCTCCACTTT	CASSLGASPLHF
NA	TRBV25-1	NA	TRBJ1-6	TGTGCCAGCAGTGAGGGTTGGGGGAGCTCCTATAATTCACCCCTCCACTTT	CASSEGWGSSYNSPLHF
NA	TRBV6-5	once	TRBJ1-6	TGTGCCAGCCGAGATATCACCTCCTATAATTCACCCCTCCACTTT	CASRDITSYNSPLHF
TRBD2	TRBV2	NA	TRBJ2-5	TGTGCCAGCAGTGGAGCGAGCGGGGGCGCCTTCCAAGAGACCCAGTACTTC	CASSGASGGAFQETQYF
NA	TRBV18	NA	TRBJ2-7	TGTGCCAGCTCACCAGCAGGGGCGAATTACGAGCAGTACTTC	CASSPAGANYEQYF
TRBD2	TRBV2	many	TRBJ2-7	TGTGCCAGCAGCCCTTGGGGGGGGAACTACGAGCAGTACTTC	CASSPWGGNYEQYF
NA	TRBV12-3/TRBV12-4	once	TRBJ2-3	TGTGCCAGCAGCCAATTAACCCTCGATACGCAGTATTTT	CASSQLTLDTQYF
NA	TRBV6-2/TRBV6-3	NA	TRBJ2-3	TGTGCCAGCAGTTACTCGGTAGATACGCAGTATTTT	CASSYSVDTQYF
NA	TRBV18	NA	TRBJ1-5	TGTGCCAGCTCACCAGGCCCGGATCAGCCCCAGCATTTT	CASSPGPDQPQHF
NA	TRBV19	NA	TRBJ1-6	TGTGCCAGTAGTAGTCAAGGGACTCCGGATAAACCCCTCCACTTT	CASSSQGTPDKPLHF
NA	TRBV2	NA	TRBJ1-5	TGTGCCAGCAGTGGACAGACCTACTATAGCAATCAGCCCCAGCATTTT	CASSGQTYYSNQPQHF
TRBD1	TRBV19	NA	TRBJ1-5	TGTGCCAGTAGTATCCGTACCGGGACAGGGGCCAATCAGCCCCAGCATTTT	CASSIRTGTGANQPQHF
TRBD2	TRBV7-2	NA	TRBJ2-1	TGTGCCAGCAGCTTAGGCCTAGCGGGTACAGGGCAGTTCTTC	CASSLGLAGTGQFF
TRBD2	TRBV27	NA	TRBJ2-1	TGTGCCAGCAGTACTAGCGGGGGGGCAACGGTCGGTGAGCAGTTCTTC	CASSTSGGATVGEQFF
NA	TRBV12-5	NA	TRBJ2-2	TGTGCTAGTGGTTTGGGTACAGAGACCGGGGAGCTGTTTTTT	CASGLGTETGELFF
NA	TRBV6-5	NA	TRBJ2-1	TGTGCCAGCAGTTACGGGCGGGCAGCGGTAAGAAATGAGCAGTTCTTC	CASSYGRAAVRNEQFF
NA	TRBV18	NA	TRBJ1-2	TGTGCCAGCTCACCCTCAGGGGACTATGGCTACACCTTC	CASSPSGDYGYTF
TRBD1	TRBV3-1/TRBV3-2	NA	TRBJ1-2	TGTGCCAGCAGCCAAGAGGTTAGGAGACAGGGGGTTAACGGCTACACCTTC	CASSQEVRRQGVNGYTF
NA	TRBV3-1/TRBV3-2	NA	TRBJ2-7	TGTGCCAGCAGCCTACGGCCCGCTAGAGAAGGGTACGAGCAGTACTTC	CASSLRPAREGYEQYF
NA	TRBV27	NA	TRBJ1-1	TGTGCCAGCAGTTTATCGCCGCGCGGGCTCGGGAACACTGAAGCTTTCTTT	CASSLSPRGLGNTEAFF
TRBD1	TRBV5-4	NA	TRBJ1-1	TGTGCCAGCAGCCAGCAGGGGGCGAACACTGAAGCTTTCTTT	CASSQQGANTEAFF
NA	TRBV10-2	NA	TRBJ1-4	TGCGCCAGCAGGAGGGCAGGGTGGGAAGAAAAACTGTTTTTT	CASRRAGWEEKLFF
NA	TRBV28	once	TRBJ1-2	TGTGCCAGCAGAGGGCCCCAGCGTAACTATGGCTACACCTTC	CASRGPQRNYGYTF
TRBD1	TRBV4-2	NA	TRBJ1-6	TGTGCCAGCAGGAGGGACAGCGTCAATTCACCCCTCCACTTT	CASRRDSVNSPLHF
NA	TRBV9	NA	TRBJ1-1	TGTGCCAGCAGCGTAGGGCAGATAAACACTGAAGCTTTCTTT	CASSVGQINTEAFF
NA	TRBV30	few	TRBJ1-5	TGTGCCTGGAGTTATAGCAATCAGCCCCAGCATTTT	CAWSYSNQPQHF
NA	TRBV30	NA	TRBJ1-5	TGTGCCTGGAGTGGGGATCAAAGCAATCAGCCCCAGCATTTT	CAWSGDQSNQPQHF